This T cell receptor (beta chain) was recorded in a study of human T cells and chemical hapten exposure. This clonotype was observed a few times. Time point defined: pre-sensitization, week 0. Treatment of the sample: therapeutic diphenylcyclopropenone sensitization with weekly scalp DPC. Participating donors were patients with alopecia, aged 18 to 70 years, considered appropriate candidates for DPC. This CDR3 is 17 amino acids long. V was trimmed by 3 bases and J by 2 bases, leaving 18 bases between them. From germline, CDR1 is SGHTA and CDR2 FQGNSA. Individual cDNA molecules each carried unique molecular identifiers attached by the library. TCRdb ran MiXCR on the RACE reads and lists one entry per CDR3 protein. The sample lists about 87,000 distinct CDR3 sequences, roughly 8.8% occurring once.

This receptor was obtained from a woman in her thirties or forties with alopecia areata. Some clones in this sample may be carry-over from other donors' samples. The specimen was whole blood, collected in connection with sensitization to the hapten diphenylcyclopropenone (DPC). The rearrangement uses TRBV7-2 and TRBJ2-3; D uncertain. The CDR3 sequence is CASSFRSTTLFTDTQYF. The CDR3 DNA reads as TGTGCCAGCAGCTTTAGGTCTACCACCCTATTCACAGATACGCAGTATTTT.